This T cell receptor (beta chain) was captured in a study of blood T cell repertoires in COVID-19. The V and J ends lost 3 bases and 7 bases respectively, with 12 bases between them. The CDR3 is 12 residues long. The germline V gene has CDR1 SQVTM and CDR2 ANQGSEA. The assay was immunoSEQ multiplex PCR, and TCRdb's table has in-frame clones only and misses some. The sample lists about 150,000 clones, roughly 86% occurring once. Sequenced: peripheral blood. The receptor was derived from a human donor in a cohort sampled during active COVID-19. This rearrangement joins TRBV29-1 to TRBJ1-2, with D unresolved. CDR3 loop: CSVDTGVRGYTF. In nucleotides, the CDR3 is TGCAGCGTTGATACCGGGGTTCGTGGCTACACCTTC.